Detailed here is one T cell receptor (beta chain). The data stem from a study of PD-L1 blockade in urothelial cancer. Background on the study: Timepoints chosen for blood analysis were 3 weeks (second dose) and 6 weeks after treatment start.

Profiling relied on immunoSEQ multiplex PCR, and the TCRdb table lists in-frame clones only, not all of them. The sample gives approximately 37,000 clones, around 80% of which show up once; about 15% is in the top ten. The V gene lost 2 bases and the J gene lost 5 bases, with 12 bases spanning the gap. Germline lookup yields CDR1 SGHAT and CDR2 FQNNGV. This CDR3 region has 15 residues. Source: PBMCs, taken around atezolizumab (anti-PD-L1) treatment. The genes are TRBV11-2 and TRBJ2-2; a possible D gene is TRBD2 (6 bases). This TCR was sampled from a man between 60 and 75 years old with urothelial cancer. CDR3 amino acids: CASSLRGSRTGELFF. In nucleotides, the CDR3 is TGTGCCAGCAGCTTACGGGGGAGCAGGACCGGGGAGCTGTTTTTT.